This TCR beta chain was recorded in a study of T-cell reconstitution after alpha-beta-depleted transplantation in children (dated by TCRdb to 2016 to 2018). The study in broad terms: Using TCR repertoire profiling, the study followed T-cell immune reconstitution in a quantitative way in children after TCRalphabeta/CD19-depleted allogeneic hematopoietic cell transplantation.

The germline V gene encodes CDR1 SGHTA and CDR2 FQGNSA. The CDR3 starts with the cysteine, ends with the phenylalanine, and has 14 residues. Only the CDR3 DNA stays, 42 bases, in frame from base 1. Unmatched junction bases come to 5, with V trimmed by 4 bases and J by 4 bases. This clonotype has just a few counts. No antigen is known for it. Nothing much larger sits one base from this clone, and base qualities are not available. Libraries came from PCR. Sequenced on an Illumina HiSeq 2500. Molecular barcoding was employed in the preparation of TCR libraries, with unique molecular identifiers being used to normalize TCRbeta repertoire quantification. TCRdb passed the public sequencing reads through fastp at Q25 and MiXCR, retaining productive beta sequences. Duplicate CDR3 protein sequences are folded into a single record with the most common DNA and genes. The sample table lists hundreds of thousands of distinct CDR3 sequences, about 17% of them with a count of one. 3% to 4% of the sample goes to the ten largest clones.

This receptor was identified in a human donor who donated a stem cell graft to a child with acute lymphoblastic leukemia. The chain uses TRBV7-2 and TRBJ2-5; 8 bases in the junction line up with TRBD1. The source was PBMCs from the stem cell graft donor, collected from the stem cell graft. CDR3 sequence: CASSSDRGRETQYF. The DNA is TGTGCCAGCAGCTCCGACAGGGGCCGAGAGACCCAGTACTTC. The full variable domain, with segments outside the CDR3 supplied by the reference TRBV7-2 and TRBJ2-5 proteins, appears as GAGVSQSPSNKVTEKGKDVELRCDPISGHTALYWYRQSLGQGLEFLIYFQGNSAPDKSGLPSDRFSAERTGGSVSTLTIQRTQQEDSAVYLCASSSDRGRETQYFGPGTRLLVL.